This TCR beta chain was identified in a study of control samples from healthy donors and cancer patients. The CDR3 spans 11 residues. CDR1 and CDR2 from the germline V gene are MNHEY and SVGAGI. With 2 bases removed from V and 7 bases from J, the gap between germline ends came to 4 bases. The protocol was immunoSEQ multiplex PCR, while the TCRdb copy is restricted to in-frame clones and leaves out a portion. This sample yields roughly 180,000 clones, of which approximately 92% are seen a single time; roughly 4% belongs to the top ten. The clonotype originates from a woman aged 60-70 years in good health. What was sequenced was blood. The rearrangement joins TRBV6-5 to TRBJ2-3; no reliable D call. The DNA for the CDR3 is TGTGCCAGCAGTTACATGAATACGCAGTATTTT. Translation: CASSYMNTQYF.